Below, one TCR beta chain is given with its context. Its antigen remains unidentified. The PCR had 60 Vbeta and 13 Jbeta primers. The table came from immunoSEQ multiplex PCR; TCRdb's copy has only in-frame clones and leaves some out. The sample gives hundreds of thousands of clones, about 79% of which show up once; about 2% is in the top ten. Germline CDR1 reads LGHNA; CDR2 reads YNFKEQ. V gave up 6 bases and J gave up 2 bases; unmatched junction bases: 9. This CDR3 is 16 amino acids long. The data derive from a study of cytomegalovirus exposure and HLA in healthy donors. Findings and limits, study-wide: A previous analysis found most TCR beta V segments productive roughly 87% or roughly 30% of the time. A later analysis reportedly found fewer N-insertions in an Asian-associated ancestry cluster than the approximately 730-donor mean.

The chain is built from TRBV4-2 and TRBJ2-1, with TRBD2 matching 8 bases. The sequencing sample was made of PBMCs. The receptor was derived from a male donor in good health and CMV-seronegative. The CDR3 region has the DNA TGTGCCAGCAGGCTCACTCCGGGACTAGCCTACAATGAGCAGTTCTTC. Protein: CASRLTPGLAYNEQFF.